This record covers a single T cell receptor beta chain. Per the germline V gene, CDR1 is MGHRA and CDR2 is YSYEKL. The CDR3 has 16 amino acids. The V and J ends lost 3 bases and 3 bases, in that order; junction bases with no gene match: 8. These data belong to a study of blood T cell repertoires in COVID-19. Adults between about 18 and 95 years of age took part from 20 to 25 US areas. Symptom resolution, clearance, or two negative PCRs marked donors in Cohort 3 as recovered. Using immunoSEQ multiplex PCR, the repertoire was profiled, and TCRdb retains in-frame clones only, with some absent. This sample has around 230,000 clones; approximately 80% occur once, and the top ten carry about 9%.

Sequenced: PBMCs or T cells enriched from blood (not recorded which). This TCR was sampled from a man in his forties or fifties who had recovered from COVID-19. The chain recombines TRBV4-1 with TRBJ1-5, with 7 nucleotides matching TRBD1. CDR3 residues: CASSQPRQGLNQPQHF. The CDR3 nucleotides are TGCGCCAGCAGCCAGCCCAGACAGGGACTCAATCAGCCCCAGCATTTT.